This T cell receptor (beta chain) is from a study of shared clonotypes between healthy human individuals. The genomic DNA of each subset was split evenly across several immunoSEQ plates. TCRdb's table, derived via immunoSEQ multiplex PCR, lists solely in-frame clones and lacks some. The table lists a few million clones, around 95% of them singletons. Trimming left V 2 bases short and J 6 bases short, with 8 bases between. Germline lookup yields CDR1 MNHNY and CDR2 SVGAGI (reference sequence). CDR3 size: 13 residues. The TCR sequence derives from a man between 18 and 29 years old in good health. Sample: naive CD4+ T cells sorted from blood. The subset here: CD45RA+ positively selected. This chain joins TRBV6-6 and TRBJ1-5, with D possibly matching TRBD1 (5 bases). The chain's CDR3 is CASSYGAAQPQHF. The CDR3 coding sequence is TGTGCCAGCAGTTACGGGGCGGCTCAGCCCCAGCATTTT.